This entry lists 14 T cell receptor beta chains sequenced from one sample in a study of Ad26.COV2.S vaccination and SARS-CoV-2 variants (dated by TCRdb to about 2021). The sample's treatment or condition label, decoded: some 20 received Ad26.COV2.S at low or high dose, single or two shots; about 5 received placebo; per-sample allocation not given. Repertoires of vaccine and placebo recipients were sequenced from samples taken on day 63 after the first injection. The library relied on the immunoSEQ multiplex PCR assay. The source is immuneACCESS, and TCRdb retained only in-frame sequences with V and J called. Part of the clones is not carried over; for the studies checked, unresolved V genes explain less than half of this, and the remainder is unexplained. The sample table lists around 320,000 clones, roughly 84% of them with a count of one. More than 3% of the sample lies in the top ten. Sequenced material: peripheral blood, taken in a trial of Ad26.COV2.S vaccine versus placebo. These receptors all stem from a person aged 18-65 years who received the Ad26.COV2.S COVID-19 vaccine or a placebo.

The V gene is TRBV19, the J gene TRBJ1-5; no definite D call. Trimming removed 6 bases from V and 2 bases from J, with 14 bases in between. This CDR3 is 15 amino acids long. Germline lookup yields CDR1 LNHDA and CDR2 SQIVND (reference sequence). CDR3 coding DNA: TGTGCCAGTAGGGGCATTGGGTCAGGCAATCAGCCCCAGCATTTT. Translated: CASRGIGSGNQPQHF.

The chain couples TRBV10-3 to TRBJ2-3, with 11 bases aligning to TRBD2. The V gene end was trimmed by 8 bases and the J gene end by 1 base; junction bases not matched to a gene: 5. Looked up from germline, CDR1 is ENHRY and CDR2 is SYGVKD. CDR3 length: 15 amino acids. The CDR3 nucleotides are TGTGCCATCGGAACTAGCGGGGGCGGCACAGATACGCAGTATTTT. The encoded protein is CAIGTSGGGTDTQYF.

This chain connects TRBV5-4 to TRBJ2-5; weak D call: TRBD2 (6 bases). V lost 4 bases and J lost 5, with 12 bases in between. In germline, CDR1 is SGHNT, CDR2 YYREEE (reference sequence). The CDR3 has 13 residues. CDR3 residues: CASSAAGRETQYF. The DNA for the CDR3 is TGTGCCAGCAGCGCCGCGGGGCGCGAGACCCAGTACTTC.

The V call is TRBV29-1, the J call TRBJ2-2; D gene ambiguous. CDR3 length: 13 amino acids. V was clipped by 3 bases and J by 3 bases, with 8 bases between them. CDR1 is SQVTM, CDR2 ANQGSEA, per germline. CDR3 in amino acids: CSVEGEYTGELFF. In DNA, the CDR3 is TGCAGCGTTGAGGGCGAGTACACCGGGGAGCTGTTTTTT.

The V call is TRBV5-1, the J call TRBJ2-3; TRBD2 matches 11 bases. Losses at the gene ends were 2 bases for V and 0 bases for J; bases not matched to a gene: 5. CDR1 is SGHRS, CDR2 YFSETQ, per germline. This CDR3 has 17 amino acids. The CDR3 loop reads CASSFTSGGPSTDTQYF. In DNA form, the CDR3 reads TGCGCCAGCAGCTTTACTAGCGGGGGCCCCAGCACAGATACGCAGTATTTT. The whole variable domain, remainder taken from reference TRBV5-1 and TRBJ2-3, is KAGVTQTPRYLIKTRGQQVTLSCSPISGHRSVSWYQQTPGQGLQFLFEYFSETQRNKGNFPGRFSGRQFSNSRSEMNVSTLELGDSALYLCASSFTSGGPSTDTQYFGPGTRLTVL.

V is TRBV7-9 and J is TRBJ2-1; TRBD2 aligns across 11 bases. V shed 5 bases and J 3 bases; nucleotides not matched to a gene: 3. The germline V gene encodes CDR1 SEHNR and CDR2 FQNEAQ (reference sequence). The CDR3 consists of 15 residues. In DNA, the CDR3 is TGTGCCAGCAGCAACCTAGCGGGGGGCTACAATGAGCAGTTCTTC. It translates to CASSNLAGGYNEQFF.

The chain recombines TRBV29-1 with TRBJ2-2, with 8 bases matching TRBD1. The ends lost 4 bases at V and 1 base at J; junction bases unmatched: 5. The CDR3 is made up of 15 amino acids. Germline CDR1 and CDR2: SQVTM and ANQGSEA. CDR3: CSVGGDRKNTGELFF. The CDR3, as DNA: TGCAGCGTTGGTGGGGACAGGAAGAACACCGGGGAGCTGTTTTTT.

This clone was observed a single time. This chain links TRBV6-5 with TRBJ1-4, with no clear D. This CDR3 has 16 amino acids. CDR1 and CDR2 (germline): MNHEY, SVGAGI. V was shortened by 0 bases and J by 0 bases, with 8 bases between the two germline ends. CDR3 sequence reads: CASSYSITATNEKLFF. The CDR3 nucleotides read TGTGCCAGCAGTTACTCGATCACCGCAACTAATGAAAAACTGTTTTTT.

J is TRBJ2-1 and V is TRBV7-6; 9 bases are a match to TRBD1. The CDR3 is 16 residues long. Germline-derived CDR1 and CDR2 are SGHVS and FNYEAQ. V lost 0 bases to trimming and J lost 3 bases; unmatched junction nucleotides: 3. CDR3 region: CASSLATGGNYNEQFF. The CDR3, as DNA: TGTGCCAGCAGCTTAGCAACAGGGGGCAACTACAATGAGCAGTTCTTC.

To note about this clone: This may be a read error: a much more frequent sequence differs by one nucleotide. The genes are TRBV6-5 and TRBJ1-4; 8 bases line up with TRBD1. The ends lost 7 bases at V and 4 bases at J; junction bases unmatched: 5. This CDR3 has 14 amino acids. Looked up from germline, CDR1 is MNHEY and CDR2 is SVGAGI. CDR3 protein: CASTQGQDNEKLFF. The CDR3 DNA follows: TGTGCCAGCACCCAGGGACAGGATAATGAAAAACTGTTTTTT.

This chain uses TRBV30 with TRBJ1-5, with D unresolved. Germline CDR1 GTSNPN, CDR2 SVGIG (reference sequence). This CDR3 has 15 residues. Deletions cut 0 bases from V and 1 base from J, with 10 bases between. The CDR3 nucleotides read TGTGCCTGGAGTGTATTGGGTTTGAGCAATCAGCCCCAGCATTTT. It specifies CAWSVLGLSNQPQHF.

In this sample, this clone turned up once. The rearrangement uses TRBV6-2 or TRBV6-3 and TRBJ1-1; D gene ambiguous. The CDR3 covers 15 residues. Germline CDR1 is MNHEY and CDR2 is SVGEGT. V gave up 0 bases and J gave up 5 bases, with 13 bases separating them. The CDR3 loop reads CASSYSPVMRTEAFF. In DNA form, the CDR3 reads TGTGCCAGCAGTTACTCCCCGGTGATGAGGACTGAAGCTTTCTTT.

The V gene is TRBV7-9, the J gene TRBJ1-2; a weak D match, TRBD1 (5 bases). The CDR3 consists of 14 residues. Trimming stripped 2 bases from V and 6 bases from J, with 13 bases between. Germline V gene sequence: CDR1 SEHNR, CDR2 FQNEAQ (reference sequence). DNA for the CDR3: TGTGCCAGCAGCTTAACACAGGACTTTCATGGCTACACCTTC. It yields the protein CASSLTQDFHGYTF.

This clone came up a few times. The chain carries TRBV7-9 and TRBJ1-5, with 9 bases matching TRBD1. V lost 5 bases and J lost 5; bases outside the gene matches: 10. The germline V gene has CDR1 SEHNR and CDR2 FQNEAQ (reference sequence). The CDR3 covers 16 residues. The CDR3 region has the DNA TGTGCCAGCAGCACCGATACGACAGGGGGTTATCAGCCCCAGCATTTT. It encodes CASSTDTTGGYQPQHF.